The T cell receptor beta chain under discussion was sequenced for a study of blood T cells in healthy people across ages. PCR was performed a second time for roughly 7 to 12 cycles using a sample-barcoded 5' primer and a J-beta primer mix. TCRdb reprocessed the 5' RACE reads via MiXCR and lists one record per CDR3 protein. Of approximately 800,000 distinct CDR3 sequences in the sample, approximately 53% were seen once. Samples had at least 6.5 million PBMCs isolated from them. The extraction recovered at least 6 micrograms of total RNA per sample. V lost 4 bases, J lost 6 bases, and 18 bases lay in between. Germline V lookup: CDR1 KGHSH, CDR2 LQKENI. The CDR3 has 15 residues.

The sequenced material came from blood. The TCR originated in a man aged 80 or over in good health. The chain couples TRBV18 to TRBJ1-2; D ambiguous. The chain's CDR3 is CASSLDQSTGDGYTF. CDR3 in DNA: TGTGCCAGCTCACTAGACCAATCCACTGGGGATGGCTACACCTTC.